Sequencing of this TCR beta chain was carried out in a study of T cell responses to AZD1222 COVID-19 vaccine (dated by TCRdb to the early 2020s). Concerning the study at large: AZD1222 recipients with second doses at about 4 weeks or about 12 weeks were pooled, because spike-specific TCR depth and breadth did not differ between schedules. A total of approximately 230 trial participants underwent TCR sequencing, of whom some 210 received two doses of AZD1222 and 26 received two doses of the MenACWY control vaccine. Enrollment into the trials was organized by age into subgroups of 18-55, 56-69 and 70-plus years, and those subgroups contained roughly 150, 30 and 60 TCR-sequenced participants, respectively. General study outcomes and caveats: Reportedly, close to half of the unique spike-specific TCRs recognized epitopes lying outside the regions that are mutated in the B.1.351 and B.1.1.7 variants. The 56-69-year group was small, and its depth increase did not reach significance, likely because of low power. Because no samples from the day 14 peak response were available, repertoires could be characterized only after the peak T cell response. Conclusions about previously exposed vaccinees were limited because only a handful of AZD1222 recipients were SARS-CoV-2 seropositive at baseline. Participants were mostly white British and included more females than males, and it was suggested by the authors that clonal diversity may have been underestimated. CD4 TCRs associated with the vaccine covered the entire spike protein, and the dominant responses were in regions 160-218 and 743-854. A significant rise in spike-specific TCR breadth and depth was observed after two AZD1222 doses relative to day 0 and relative to MenACWY recipients.

The CDR3, cysteine through phenylalanine, is 15 amino acids long. CDR3 DNA only is kept here, 45 bases in frame from base 1. Germline trimming amounts to 3 bases on V and 4 bases on J, with 6 as the count of junction bases outside the gene matches. Per the germline V gene, SGHRS is the CDR1 and YFSETQ is the CDR2. The CDR3 regions of human TCRbeta chains were subjected to immunosequencing. In the authors' own workflow: Repertoire TCRs were matched against a reference library of SARS-CoV-2-specific TCRs generated with the MIRA antigen-specificity platform. Breadth was defined as the fraction of unique TCRs that were SARS-CoV-2-associated. Depth was defined as the fraction of total T cells that were SARS-CoV-2-associated. Using the MIRA data, every spike-specific TCR was mapped to the spike region that the TCR reacted to and assigned to either a CD4 or a CD8 class. Log10-transformed breadth and depth values were compared by one-way ANOVA with Sidak's multiple comparisons tests. TCRdb mirrors the immuneACCESS table, restricted to in-frame sequences. Some clones are absent from its copies; in checked studies, under half trace to an unresolved V gene, and the reason for the others is unknown. V and J calls and clone size are those listed in that table; D and trimming were worked out from the DNA. For this sample the table gives 170,000 or so clones, of which around 87% were detected only once. The ten largest clones take up about 3% of the sample.

Worth noting for this clone: Its antigen is currently not known. No base-level quality is on record; no much larger clone is a single base apart.

Interpreted using the paper, the time point label stands for: baseline before first vaccination. The vaccinee samples were drawn from two UK trials, COV001 and COV002, one of which was a single-blind randomized controlled phase 2/3 trial testing AZD1222 (ChAdOx1 nCoV-19) in healthy adults. Trial participant PBMC samples were collected at day 0 and day 28 after the second dose for TCRbeta chain sequencing. This TCR was sampled from an adult in good health. Sequencing used peripheral blood, obtained on day 0 of AZD1222 vaccination. In this chain, TRBV5-1 is recombined with TRBJ2-7, with TRBD2 matching 11 junction bases. This receptor carries the CDR3 CASSWAGTSGYEQYF. The DNA sequence is TGCGCCAGCAGCTGGGCCGGGACTAGCGGATACGAGCAGTACTTC. This CDR3, with the reference TRBV5-1 and TRBJ2-7 proteins standing in past its ends, gives the full variable domain KAGVTQTPRYLIKTRGQQVTLSCSPISGHRSVSWYQQTPGQGLQFLFEYFSETQRNKGNFPGRFSGRQFSNSRSEMNVSTLELGDSALYLCASSWAGTSGYEQYFGPGTRLTVT.